Listed below are T cell receptor beta chains from one sample, sequenced in a study of blood T cell repertoires in COVID-19. This table comes from immunoSEQ multiplex PCR, and its TCRdb copy is limited to in-frame clones, with some not included. The repertoire holds 250,000 to 400,000 clones, with around 88% as singletons. The source material was peripheral blood. These receptors came from a woman aged 25 to 39 with COVID-19, enrolled during active disease. Both conserved end residues are part of each CDR3. Each record gives: clone size, V gene, J gene, D gene, CDR3 DNA, CDR3 protein. D genes are given only for firm matches. Expanded clones get a size class; other rows say once, few or many, or leave the size out.

clone_size: -; v_call: TRBV27; j_call: TRBJ1-2; d_call: -; cdr3_nt: TGTGCCAGCAGCTCCCTCTTCTCCGGGCAGGGCTTTTCTGGCTACACCTTC; cdr3_aa: CASSSLFSGQGFSGYTF
clone_size: -; v_call: TRBV14; j_call: TRBJ2-2; d_call: TRBD2; cdr3_nt: TGTGCCAGCAGCCAAGTGAGGGGACTAGCGGTAGCGAACACCGGGGAGCTGTTTTTT; cdr3_aa: CASSQVRGLAVANTGELFF
clone_size: -; v_call: TRBV7-8; j_call: TRBJ2-5; d_call: -; cdr3_nt: TGTGCCAGCAGCGCGGGACGCCTTGTGGAGACCCAGTACTTC; cdr3_aa: CASSAGRLVETQYF
clone_size: few; v_call: TRBV6-5; j_call: TRBJ2-7; d_call: TRBD1; cdr3_nt: TGTGCCAGCAGTTACGGACAGGGGGCCTACGAGCAGTACTTC; cdr3_aa: CASSYGQGAYEQYF
clone_size: once; v_call: TRBV5-4; j_call: TRBJ1-2; d_call: -; cdr3_nt: TGTGCCAGCAGCTTGGGGGCAGGGGCCGACTATGGCTACACCTTC; cdr3_aa: CASSLGAGADYGYTF
clone_size: once; v_call: TRBV6-5; j_call: TRBJ1-5; d_call: -; cdr3_nt: TGTGCCAGCAGTTACTCACACGCACAGCCCCAGCATTTT; cdr3_aa: CASSYSHAQPQHF
clone_size: -; v_call: TRBV11-3; j_call: TRBJ2-2; d_call: TRBD2; cdr3_nt: TGTGCCAGCAGCTTATCGCGGGGGGTCTCCGGGGAGCTGTTTTTT; cdr3_aa: CASSLSRGVSGELFF
clone_size: -; v_call: TRBV7-8; j_call: TRBJ1-4; d_call: TRBD1; cdr3_nt: TGTGCCAGCAGCTCGGTGACAGGGGACGAAAAACTGTTTTTT; cdr3_aa: CASSSVTGDEKLFF
clone_size: -; v_call: TRBV5-1; j_call: TRBJ1-1; d_call: -; cdr3_nt: TGCGCCAGCAGCCAGGGGAGGGGACATCCGAACACTGAAGCTTTCTTT; cdr3_aa: CASSQGRGHPNTEAFF
clone_size: -; v_call: TRBV5-1; j_call: TRBJ2-1; d_call: TRBD1; cdr3_nt: TGCGCCAGCAGCTTGGATCCGGACAGGCTTTTAGCGCAGTTCTTC; cdr3_aa: CASSLDPDRLLAQFF
clone_size: -; v_call: TRBV13; j_call: TRBJ2-4; d_call: TRBD1; cdr3_nt: TGTGCCAGCAGCTCCGAGGGGGCTCAAAACATTCAGTACTTC; cdr3_aa: CASSSEGAQNIQYF
clone_size: -; v_call: TRBV11-2; j_call: TRBJ1-1; d_call: -; cdr3_nt: TGTGCCAGCAGCTTAGATTGGAGCACTGAAGCTTTCTTT; cdr3_aa: CASSLDWSTEAFF
clone_size: -; v_call: TRBV9; j_call: TRBJ2-5; d_call: TRBD2; cdr3_nt: TGTGCCAGCAGCGGCGCCGGGACTAGGTTAGAGACCCAGTACTTC; cdr3_aa: CASSGAGTRLETQYF
clone_size: -; v_call: TRBV27; j_call: TRBJ2-1; d_call: TRBD1; cdr3_nt: TGTGCCAGCAGTTTATGGGGACAGGGAAATTATGAGCAGTTCTTC; cdr3_aa: CASSLWGQGNYEQFF
clone_size: -; v_call: TRBV7-6; j_call: TRBJ2-2; d_call: TRBD2; cdr3_nt: TGTGCCAGCAGCTTATGGACTAGCGGGGTCGGCGGGGAGCTGTTTTTT; cdr3_aa: CASSLWTSGVGGELFF
clone_size: -; v_call: TRBV2; j_call: TRBJ1-2; d_call: -; cdr3_nt: TGTGCCAGCCTCCGGGGGGGGGCTCTGAACTATGGCTACACCTTC; cdr3_aa: CASLRGGALNYGYTF
clone_size: -; v_call: TRBV27; j_call: TRBJ1-6; d_call: TRBD1; cdr3_nt: TGTGCCAGCAGTTTATGGACAGGGAATTCACCCCTCCACTTT; cdr3_aa: CASSLWTGNSPLHF
clone_size: -; v_call: TRBV19; j_call: TRBJ1-4; d_call: TRBD1; cdr3_nt: TGTGCCAGTAGTTCTCAGGGGGGATCGAATGAAAAACTGTTTTTT; cdr3_aa: CASSSQGGSNEKLFF
clone_size: -; v_call: TRBV24-1; j_call: TRBJ2-2; d_call: -; cdr3_nt: TGTGCCACCAGTCTAGGCACCGGGGAGCTGTTTTTT; cdr3_aa: CATSLGTGELFF
clone_size: -; v_call: TRBV3-1/TRBV3-2; j_call: TRBJ1-2; d_call: -; cdr3_nt: TGTGCCAGCAGCCAGCAGGGACAAATGTACTATGGCTACACCTTC; cdr3_aa: CASSQQGQMYYGYTF
clone_size: -; v_call: TRBV6-5; j_call: TRBJ1-1; d_call: -; cdr3_nt: TGTGCCAGCAGTTACATGCCCTCGGTGGAAGCTTTCTTT; cdr3_aa: CASSYMPSVEAFF
clone_size: -; v_call: TRBV11-2; j_call: TRBJ1-2; d_call: -; cdr3_nt: TGTGCCAGCAGCTCGCCAGGGGATTCGGACTATGGCTACACCTTC; cdr3_aa: CASSSPGDSDYGYTF
clone_size: -; v_call: TRBV12-5; j_call: TRBJ2-7; d_call: -; cdr3_nt: TGTGCTAGTGGTTTGAGCGACAGGAGATACGAGCAGTACTTC; cdr3_aa: CASGLSDRRYEQYF
clone_size: -; v_call: TRBV2; j_call: TRBJ1-2; d_call: -; cdr3_nt: TGTGCCAGCAGTGAAAGTACCAAGCGTCCCTATGGCTACACCTTC; cdr3_aa: CASSESTKRPYGYTF
clone_size: -; v_call: TRBV7-8; j_call: TRBJ2-2; d_call: TRBD2; cdr3_nt: TGTGCCAGCAGCACCAGGACTAGCGTCCTGCTGTTTTTT; cdr3_aa: CASSTRTSVLLFF
clone_size: -; v_call: TRBV5-1; j_call: TRBJ1-1; d_call: TRBD1; cdr3_nt: TGCGCCAGCAGCATGGGACAGCCGAACACTGAAGCTTTCTTT; cdr3_aa: CASSMGQPNTEAFF
clone_size: -; v_call: TRBV4-1; j_call: TRBJ1-1; d_call: -; cdr3_nt: TGCGCCAGCAGCCAAGGCGCCAGGCGGGTCACTGAAGCTTTCTTT; cdr3_aa: CASSQGARRVTEAFF
clone_size: -; v_call: TRBV11-3; j_call: TRBJ2-4; d_call: -; cdr3_nt: TGTGCCAGCAGCTTATCAGAAAGAAACATTCAGTACTTC; cdr3_aa: CASSLSERNIQYF
clone_size: -; v_call: TRBV21-1; j_call: TRBJ2-5; d_call: -; cdr3_nt: TGTGCCAGAAATATTCGGGACAACCAAGAGACCCAGTACTTC; cdr3_aa: CARNIRDNQETQYF
clone_size: -; v_call: TRBV7-2; j_call: TRBJ2-5; d_call: TRBD2; cdr3_nt: TGTGCCAGCAGTCCGGGACTAGCGGGGGGAATACAAGAGACCCAGTACTTC; cdr3_aa: CASSPGLAGGIQETQYF
clone_size: -; v_call: TRBV27; j_call: TRBJ1-5; d_call: -; cdr3_nt: TGTGCCAGCAGTTTGTCAGGGGATGGTCAGCCCCAGCATTTT; cdr3_aa: CASSLSGDGQPQHF
clone_size: -; v_call: TRBV6-5; j_call: TRBJ2-3; d_call: -; cdr3_nt: TGTGCCAGCTCGGCGGCAGATACGCAGTATTTT; cdr3_aa: CASSAADTQYF